This T cell receptor beta chain was sequenced for a study of cytomegalovirus exposure and HLA in healthy donors. Study-wide context: Genetic ancestry analysis placed around four fifths of the 300 to 400 donors that were genotyped in the Caucasian-associated cluster. Broader study findings: Looking again later, the authors saw that most CMV-associated TCR beta chains seemed HLA-restricted. TCR beta sequences reportedly predicted most subjects' HLA-A and HLA-B alleles accurately.

A word on this clone: Its antigen is unknown.

Amplification used 60 Vbeta primers and 13 Jbeta primers. Data came from immunoSEQ multiplex PCR; TCRdb stores just in-frame clones and leaves some out. The repertoire consists of about 250,000 clones, with about three quarters occurring once and the leading ten covering 0.4% to 0.6%. This CDR3 region has 15 residues. V shed 0 bases and J shed 4 bases, with 12 bases lying between them. Germline V gene lookup returns CDR1 MNHEY and CDR2 SMNVEV (reference sequence). This TCR was sampled from a boy between 10 and 17 years old in good health and CMV-seronegative. The specimen was PBMCs. V gene TRBV27 combines with J gene TRBJ1-2; D not resolved. The CDR3 is CASSLSSGNRYGYTF. The CDR3, as DNA: TGTGCCAGCAGTTTATCGTCGGGAAACCGCTATGGCTACACCTTC.